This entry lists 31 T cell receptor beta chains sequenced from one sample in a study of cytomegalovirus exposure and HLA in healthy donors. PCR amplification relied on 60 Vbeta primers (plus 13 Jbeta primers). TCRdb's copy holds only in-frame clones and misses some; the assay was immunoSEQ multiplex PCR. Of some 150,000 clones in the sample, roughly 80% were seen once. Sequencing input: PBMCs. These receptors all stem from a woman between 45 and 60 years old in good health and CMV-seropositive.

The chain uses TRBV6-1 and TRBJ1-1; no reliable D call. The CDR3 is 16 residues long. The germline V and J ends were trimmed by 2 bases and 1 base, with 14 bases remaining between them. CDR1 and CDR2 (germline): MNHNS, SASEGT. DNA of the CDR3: TGTGCCAGCAGTGAATCCGCAGGCCCGCCGAACACTGAAGCTTTCTTT. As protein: CASSESAGPPNTEAFF.

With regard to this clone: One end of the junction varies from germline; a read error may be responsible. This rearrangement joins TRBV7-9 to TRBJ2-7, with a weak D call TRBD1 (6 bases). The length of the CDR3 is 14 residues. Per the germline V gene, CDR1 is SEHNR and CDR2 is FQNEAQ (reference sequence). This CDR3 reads CSSSLPGQSYEQYF. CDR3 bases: TGTTCCAGCAGCTTACCCGGACAGTCCTACGAGCAGTACTTC.

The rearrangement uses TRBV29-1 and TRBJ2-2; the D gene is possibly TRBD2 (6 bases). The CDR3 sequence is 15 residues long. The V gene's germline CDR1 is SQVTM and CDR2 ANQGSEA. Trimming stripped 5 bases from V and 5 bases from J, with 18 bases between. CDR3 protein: CSVITSKSQTGELFF. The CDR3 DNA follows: TGCAGCGTTATAACTAGCAAATCCCAAACCGGGGAGCTGTTTTTT.

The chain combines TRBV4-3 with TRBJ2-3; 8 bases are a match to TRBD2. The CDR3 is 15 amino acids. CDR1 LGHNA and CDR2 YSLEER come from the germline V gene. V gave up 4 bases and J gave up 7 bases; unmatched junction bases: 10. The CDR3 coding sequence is TGCGCCAGCAGCCCCTCGGGAGCGGGGGAGCATACGCAGTATTTT. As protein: CASSPSGAGEHTQYF.

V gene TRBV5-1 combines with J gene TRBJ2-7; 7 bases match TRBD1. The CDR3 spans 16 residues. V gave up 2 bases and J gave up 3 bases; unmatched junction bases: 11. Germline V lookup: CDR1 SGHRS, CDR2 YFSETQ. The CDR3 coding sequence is TGCGCCAGCAGCTTAGGGAGACAGGGTGAGCTCTACGAGCAGTACTTC. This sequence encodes CASSLGRQGELYEQYF.

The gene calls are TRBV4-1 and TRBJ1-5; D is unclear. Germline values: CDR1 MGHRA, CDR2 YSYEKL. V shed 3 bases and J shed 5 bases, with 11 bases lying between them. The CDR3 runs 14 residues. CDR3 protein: CASSHSGVDQPQHF. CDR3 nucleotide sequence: TGCGCCAGCAGCCACTCCGGAGTGGATCAGCCCCAGCATTTT.

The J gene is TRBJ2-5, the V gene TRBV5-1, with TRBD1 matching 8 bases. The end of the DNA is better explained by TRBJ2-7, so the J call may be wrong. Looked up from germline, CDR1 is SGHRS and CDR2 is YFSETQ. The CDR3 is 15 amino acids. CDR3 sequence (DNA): TGCGCCAGCAGCTTGGCCCGGCAGGGGGCGGACGAGCAGTACTTC. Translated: CASSLARQGADEQYF.

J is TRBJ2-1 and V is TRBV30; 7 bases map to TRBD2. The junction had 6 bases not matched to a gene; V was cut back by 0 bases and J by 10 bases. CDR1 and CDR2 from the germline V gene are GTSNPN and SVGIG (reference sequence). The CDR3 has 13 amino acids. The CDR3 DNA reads TGTGCCTGGAGTGTAGGGAGGGCCGGGGAGCAGTTCTTC. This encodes CAWSVGRAGEQFF.

CDR3 nucleotides: TGTGCCAGCAGACAAACAGGGGGCAATGAGCAGTTCTTC. Protein: CASRQTGGNEQFF. The chain uses TRBV6-5 and TRBJ2-1, with TRBD1 matching 8 bases. This CDR3 spans 13 amino acids. CDR1 is MNHEY, CDR2 SVGAGI, per germline. V trimming: 6 bases; J trimming: 6 bases; junction bases outside the gene matches: 4.

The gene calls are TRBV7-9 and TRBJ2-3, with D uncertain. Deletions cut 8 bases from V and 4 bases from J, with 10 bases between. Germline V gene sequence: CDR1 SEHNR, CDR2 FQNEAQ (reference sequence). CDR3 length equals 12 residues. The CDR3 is CASRELADTQYF. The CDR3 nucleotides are TGTGCCAGCCGCGAATTGGCAGATACGCAGTATTTT.

The CDR3: CASSQDSRAEAFF. For the CDR3, the DNA is TGCGCCAGCAGCCAAGATTCACGGGCTGAAGCTTTCTTT. V usage is TRBV4-1 and J usage is TRBJ1-1; no definite D call. CDR1 and CDR2 from the germline V gene are MGHRA and YSYEKL. Trimming removed 0 bases from V and 6 bases from J, with 8 bases in between. This CDR3 has 13 amino acids.

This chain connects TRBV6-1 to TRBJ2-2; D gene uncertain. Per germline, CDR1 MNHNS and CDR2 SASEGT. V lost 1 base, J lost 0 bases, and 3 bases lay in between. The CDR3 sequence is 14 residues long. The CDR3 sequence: CASSEVTNTGELFF. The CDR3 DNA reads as TGTGCCAGCAGTGAAGTCACGAACACCGGGGAGCTGTTTTTT.

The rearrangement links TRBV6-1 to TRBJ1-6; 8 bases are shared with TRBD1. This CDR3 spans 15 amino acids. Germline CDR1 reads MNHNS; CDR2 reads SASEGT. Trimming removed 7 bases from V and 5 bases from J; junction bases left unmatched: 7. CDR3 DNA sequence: TGTGCCAGCAAGGACACAGGGGGAAATAATTCACCCCTCCACTTT. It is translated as CASKDTGGNNSPLHF.

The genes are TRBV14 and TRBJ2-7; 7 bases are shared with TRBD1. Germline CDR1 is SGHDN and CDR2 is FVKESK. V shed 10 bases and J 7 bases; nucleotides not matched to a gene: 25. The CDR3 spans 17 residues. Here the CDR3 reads CATLLARPRQGRKEQYF. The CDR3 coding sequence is TGTGCCACCCTCCTCGCTCGTCCTCGACAGGGAAGAAAGGAGCAGTACTTC.

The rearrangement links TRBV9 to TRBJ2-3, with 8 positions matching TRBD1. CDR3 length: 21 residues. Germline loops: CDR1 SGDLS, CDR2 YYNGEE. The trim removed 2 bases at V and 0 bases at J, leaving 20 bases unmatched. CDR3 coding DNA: TGTGCCAGCAGCGTCCAACCCGGGACAGGACCTCTTCGCATTAGCACAGATACGCAGTATTTT. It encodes CASSVQPGTGPLRISTDTQYF.

The CDR3 sequence is CASSLNLIHEQYF. The CDR3 DNA reads TGTGCCAGCAGCTTAAATCTTATCCACGAGCAGTACTTC. This chain links TRBV7-8 with TRBJ2-7, with no clear D. V dropped 2 bases and J dropped 5 bases, with 10 bases sitting between them. Germline values: CDR1 SGHVS, CDR2 FQNEAQ. The CDR3 has 13 residues. The whole variable domain, remainder taken from reference TRBV7-8 and TRBJ2-7, is GAGVSQSPRYKVAKRGQDVALRCDPISGHVSLFWYQQALGQGPEFLTYFQNEAQLDKSGLPSDRFFAERPEGSVSTLKIQRTQQEDSAVYLCASSLNLIHEQYFGPGTRLTVT.

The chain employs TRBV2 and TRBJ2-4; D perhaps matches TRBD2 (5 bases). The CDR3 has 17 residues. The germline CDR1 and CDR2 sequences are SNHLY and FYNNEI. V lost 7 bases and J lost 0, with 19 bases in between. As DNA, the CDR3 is TGTGCCAGCAAGGCCGGACTTCTCACTCTAGCCAAAAACATTCAGTACTTC. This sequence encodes CASKAGLLTLAKNIQYF.

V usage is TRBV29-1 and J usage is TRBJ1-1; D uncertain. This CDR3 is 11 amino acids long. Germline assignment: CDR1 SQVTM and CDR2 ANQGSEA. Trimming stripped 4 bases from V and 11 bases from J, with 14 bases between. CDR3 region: CSVVPGPGAFF. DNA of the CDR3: TGCAGCGTTGTTCCGGGTCCCGGGGCTTTCTTT. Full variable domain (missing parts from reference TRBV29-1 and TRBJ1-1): SAVISQKPSRDICQRGTSLTIQCQVDSQVTMMFWYRQQPGQSLTLIATANQGSEATYESGFVIDKFPISRPNLTFSTLTVSNMSPEDSSIYLCSVVPGPGAFFGQGTRLTVV.

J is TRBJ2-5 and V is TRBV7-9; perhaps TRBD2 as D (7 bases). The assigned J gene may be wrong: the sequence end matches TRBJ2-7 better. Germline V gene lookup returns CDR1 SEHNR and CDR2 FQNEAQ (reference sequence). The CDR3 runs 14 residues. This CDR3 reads CASSPTGGLDEQYF. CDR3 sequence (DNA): TGTGCCAGCAGCCCTACGGGGGGCCTAGACGAGCAGTACTTC.

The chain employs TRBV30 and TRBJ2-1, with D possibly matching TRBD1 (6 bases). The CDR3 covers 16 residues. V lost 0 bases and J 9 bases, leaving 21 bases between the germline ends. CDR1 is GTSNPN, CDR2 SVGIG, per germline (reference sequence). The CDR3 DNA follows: TGTGCCTGGAGTGTACTCGCAGGGGCGATTCAGAGTGAGCAGTTCTTC. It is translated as CAWSVLAGAIQSEQFF. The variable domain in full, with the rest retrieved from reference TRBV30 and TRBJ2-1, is SQTIHQWPATLVQPVGSPLSLECTVEGTSNPNLYWYRQAAGRGLQLLFYSVGIGQISSEVPQNLSASRPQDRQFILSSKKLLLSDSGFYLCAWSVLAGAIQSEQFFGPGTRLTVL.

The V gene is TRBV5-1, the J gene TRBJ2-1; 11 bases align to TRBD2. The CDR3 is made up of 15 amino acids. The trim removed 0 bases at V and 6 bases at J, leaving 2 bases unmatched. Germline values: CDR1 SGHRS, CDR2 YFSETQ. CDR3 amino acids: CASSLELAGANEQFF. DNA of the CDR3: TGCGCCAGCAGCTTGGAACTAGCGGGGGCCAATGAGCAGTTCTTC.

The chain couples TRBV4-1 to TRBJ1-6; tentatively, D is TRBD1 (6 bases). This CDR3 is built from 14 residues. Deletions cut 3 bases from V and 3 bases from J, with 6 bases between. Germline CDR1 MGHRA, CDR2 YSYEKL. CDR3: CASSQTGYNSPLHF. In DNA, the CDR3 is TGCGCCAGCAGCCAGACAGGCTATAATTCACCCCTCCACTTT.

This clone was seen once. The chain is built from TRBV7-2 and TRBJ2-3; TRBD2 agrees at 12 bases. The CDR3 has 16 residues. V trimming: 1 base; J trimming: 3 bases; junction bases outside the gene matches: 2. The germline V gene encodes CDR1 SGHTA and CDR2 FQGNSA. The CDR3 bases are TGTGCCAGCAGCTTAGATCTAGCGGGGGGGACAGATACGCAGTATTTT. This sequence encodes CASSLDLAGGTDTQYF.

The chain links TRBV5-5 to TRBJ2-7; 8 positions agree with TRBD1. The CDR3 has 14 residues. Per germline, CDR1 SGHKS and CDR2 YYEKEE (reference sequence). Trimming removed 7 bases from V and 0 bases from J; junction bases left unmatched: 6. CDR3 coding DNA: TGTGCCAGCCAGGTCCAGGGGGCCTCCTACGAGCAGTACTTC. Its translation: CASQVQGASYEQYF. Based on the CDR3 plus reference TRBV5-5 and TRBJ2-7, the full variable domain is DAGVTQSPTHLIKTRGQQVTLRCSPISGHKSVSWYQQVLGQGPQFIFQYYEKEERGRGNFPDRFSARQFPNYSSELNVNALLLGDSALYLCASQVQGASYEQYFGPGTRLTVT.

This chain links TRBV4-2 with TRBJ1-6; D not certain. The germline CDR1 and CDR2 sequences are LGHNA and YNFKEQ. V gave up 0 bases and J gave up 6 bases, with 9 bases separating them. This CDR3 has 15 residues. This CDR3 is CASSQDFGSNSPLHF. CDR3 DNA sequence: TGTGCCAGCAGCCAAGATTTCGGTAGTAATTCACCCCTCCACTTT.

In DNA form, the CDR3 reads TGTGCCAGCAGCTTGGGCCCAGGGAACGGAGCTTTCTTT. Translation gives CASSLGPGNGAFF. This sequence joins TRBV5-6 and TRBJ1-1, with D possibly TRBD1 on 5 matching bases. The germline V and J ends were trimmed by 0 bases and 10 bases, with 13 bases remaining between them. Germline V gene sequence: CDR1 SGHDT, CDR2 YYEEEE. This CDR3 comprises 13 residues.

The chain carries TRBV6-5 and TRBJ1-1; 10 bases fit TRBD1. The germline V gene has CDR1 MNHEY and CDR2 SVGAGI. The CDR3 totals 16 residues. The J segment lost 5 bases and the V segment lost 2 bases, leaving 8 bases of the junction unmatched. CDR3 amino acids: CASSYDRDRGGTEAFF. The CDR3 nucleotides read TGTGCCAGCAGTTACGATCGGGACAGGGGAGGGACTGAAGCTTTCTTT.

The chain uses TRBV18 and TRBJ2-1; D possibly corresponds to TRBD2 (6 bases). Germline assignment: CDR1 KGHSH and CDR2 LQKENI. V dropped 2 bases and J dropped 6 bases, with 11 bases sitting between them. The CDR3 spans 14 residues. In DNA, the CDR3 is TGTGCCAGCTCACCAGGATGGGACTCCAATGAGCAGTTCTTC. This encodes CASSPGWDSNEQFF.

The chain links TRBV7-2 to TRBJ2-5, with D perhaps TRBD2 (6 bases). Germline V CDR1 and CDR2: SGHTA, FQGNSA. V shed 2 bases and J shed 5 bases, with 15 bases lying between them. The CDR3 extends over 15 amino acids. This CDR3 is CASSLHAPGRETQYF. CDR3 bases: TGTGCCAGCAGCTTACATGCCCCGGGGAGGGAGACCCAGTACTTC.

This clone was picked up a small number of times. CDR3 region: CASSRQGTKGTGELFF. DNA of the CDR3: TGTGCCAGCAGCCGACAGGGGACCAAGGGCACCGGGGAGCTGTTTTTT. The V call is TRBV7-9, the J call TRBJ2-2, with 8 bases aligning to TRBD1. The CDR3 contains 16 residues. Germline loops: CDR1 SEHNR, CDR2 FQNEAQ (reference sequence). J lost 4 bases, V lost 5 bases, and 9 bases had no gene match.

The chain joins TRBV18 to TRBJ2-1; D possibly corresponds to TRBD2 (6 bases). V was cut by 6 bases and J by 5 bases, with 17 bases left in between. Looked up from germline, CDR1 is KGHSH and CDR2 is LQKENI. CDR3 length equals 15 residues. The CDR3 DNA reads TGTGCCAGCTCCCTCCGGGCGGGGATAAACAATGAGCAGTTCTTC. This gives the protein CASSLRAGINNEQFF.